Sequencing of this T cell receptor (beta chain) was carried out in a study of OX40 agonist ivuxolimab in advanced cancers. On the study more broadly: Every 2 weeks, patients received ivuxolimab intravenously, dosed at 0.01 to 10 mg/kg. Dose-escalation patients suffered from hepatocellular carcinoma, melanoma, renal cell or head and neck cancer. Three patients had partial responses: one hepatocellular carcinoma, two cutaneous melanoma.

Per germline, CDR1 LNHNV and CDR2 YYDKDF (reference sequence). Deletions cut 0 bases from V and 1 base from J, with 10 bases between. This CDR3 is 15 amino acids long. The table came from immunoSEQ multiplex PCR; TCRdb's copy has only in-frame clones and leaves some out. The table includes some 61,000 clones, roughly 76% detected once. The receptor comes from an adult with an advanced solid tumor such as melanoma, head and neck, liver or kidney cancer. The V and J genes are TRBV15 and TRBJ2-7, with D maybe TRBD1 (5 bases). Sample: CD4+ or CD8+ T cells sorted from blood, taken in a trial of the OX40 agonist ivuxolimab. CDR3 sequence reads: CATSRDRSGSYEQYF. The CDR3 DNA reads TGTGCCACCAGCAGAGACAGGTCAGGGTCCTACGAGCAGTACTTC.